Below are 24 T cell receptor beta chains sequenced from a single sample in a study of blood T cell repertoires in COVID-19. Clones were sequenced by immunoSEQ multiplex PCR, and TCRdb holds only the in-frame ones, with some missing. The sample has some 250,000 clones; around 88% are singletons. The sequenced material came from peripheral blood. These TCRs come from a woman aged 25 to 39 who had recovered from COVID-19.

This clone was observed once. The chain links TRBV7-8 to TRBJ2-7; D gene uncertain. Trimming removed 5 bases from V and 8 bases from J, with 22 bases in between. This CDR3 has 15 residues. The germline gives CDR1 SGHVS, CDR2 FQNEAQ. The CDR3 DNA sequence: TGTGCCAGCAGCCCTGGAGTATCTACTATTGTAAAGCAGTACTTC. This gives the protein CASSPGVSTIVKQYF.

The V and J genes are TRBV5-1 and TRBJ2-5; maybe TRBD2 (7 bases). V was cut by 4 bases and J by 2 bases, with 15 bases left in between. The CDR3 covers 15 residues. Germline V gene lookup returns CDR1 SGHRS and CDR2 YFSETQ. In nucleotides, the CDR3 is TGCGCCAGCAGCCCTTCGAGGGGGGGGCAAGAGACCCAGTACTTC. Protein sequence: CASSPSRGGQETQYF. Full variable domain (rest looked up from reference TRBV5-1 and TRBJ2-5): KAGVTQTPRYLIKTRGQQVTLSCSPISGHRSVSWYQQTPGQGLQFLFEYFSETQRNKGNFPGRFSGRQFSNSRSEMNVSTLELGDSALYLCASSPSRGGQETQYFGPGTRLLVL.

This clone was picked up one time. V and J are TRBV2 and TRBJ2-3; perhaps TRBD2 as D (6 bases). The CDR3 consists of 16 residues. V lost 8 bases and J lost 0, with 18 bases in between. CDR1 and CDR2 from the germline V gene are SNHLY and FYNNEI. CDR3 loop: CASSVDPAGSTDTQYF. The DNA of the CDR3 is TGTGCCAGCTCTGTAGACCCAGCGGGCAGCACAGATACGCAGTATTTT.

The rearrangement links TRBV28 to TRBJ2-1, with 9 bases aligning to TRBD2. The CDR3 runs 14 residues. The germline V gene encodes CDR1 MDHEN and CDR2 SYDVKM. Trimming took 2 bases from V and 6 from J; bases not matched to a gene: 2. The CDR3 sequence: CASSLAGGLNEQFF. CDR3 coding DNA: TGTGCCAGCAGTTTAGCGGGGGGGCTCAATGAGCAGTTCTTC.

For the CDR3, the DNA is TGTGCCAGCAGCCCGACGCCGGGACTAGCGGGTTCAGAGACCCAGTACTTC. Translation gives CASSPTPGLAGSETQYF. The chain carries TRBV4-2 and TRBJ2-5, with 12 bases aligning to TRBD2. CDR3 length: 17 residues. In germline, CDR1 is LGHNA, CDR2 YNFKEQ. Trimming cost V 4 bases and J 4 bases; bases outside gene matches: 10.

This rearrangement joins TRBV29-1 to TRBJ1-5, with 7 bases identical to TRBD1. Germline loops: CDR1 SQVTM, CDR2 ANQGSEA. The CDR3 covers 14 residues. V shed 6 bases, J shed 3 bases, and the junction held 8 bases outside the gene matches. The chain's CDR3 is CSVSQGSFNQPQHF. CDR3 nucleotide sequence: TGCAGCGTATCACAGGGGAGCTTCAATCAGCCCCAGCATTTT.

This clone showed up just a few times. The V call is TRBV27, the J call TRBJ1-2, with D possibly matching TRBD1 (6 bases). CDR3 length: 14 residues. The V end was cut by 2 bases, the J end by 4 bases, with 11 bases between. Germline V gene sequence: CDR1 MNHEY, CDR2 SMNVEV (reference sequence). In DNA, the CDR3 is TGTGCCAGCAGTTTAAGGGGGGGAGGCTATGGCTACACCTTC. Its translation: CASSLRGGGYGYTF.

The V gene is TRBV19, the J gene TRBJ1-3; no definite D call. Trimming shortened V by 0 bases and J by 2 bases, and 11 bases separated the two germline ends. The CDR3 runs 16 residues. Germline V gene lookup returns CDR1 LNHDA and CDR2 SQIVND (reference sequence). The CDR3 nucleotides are TGTGCCAGTAGTATAGACCAGACTAATCCTGGAAACACCATATATTTT. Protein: CASSIDQTNPGNTIYF. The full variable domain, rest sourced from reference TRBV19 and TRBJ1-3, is DGGITQSPKYLFRKEGQNVTLSCEQNLNHDAMYWYRQDPGQGLRLIYYSQIVNDFQKGDIAEGYSVSREKKESFPLTVTSAQKNPTAFYLCASSIDQTNPGNTIYFGEGSWLTVV.

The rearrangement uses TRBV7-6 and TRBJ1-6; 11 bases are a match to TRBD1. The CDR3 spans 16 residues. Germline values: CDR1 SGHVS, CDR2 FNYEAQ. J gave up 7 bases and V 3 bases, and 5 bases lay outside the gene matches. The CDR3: CASSFYGQGANSPLHF. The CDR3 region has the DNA TGTGCCAGCAGCTTTTACGGACAGGGGGCAAATTCACCCCTCCACTTT.

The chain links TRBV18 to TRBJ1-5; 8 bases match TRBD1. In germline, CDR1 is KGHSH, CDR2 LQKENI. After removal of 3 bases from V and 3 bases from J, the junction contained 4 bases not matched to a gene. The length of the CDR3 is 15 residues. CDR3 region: CASSPRQGANQPQHF. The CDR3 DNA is TGTGCCAGCTCACCGCGCCAGGGGGCCAATCAGCCCCAGCATTTT.

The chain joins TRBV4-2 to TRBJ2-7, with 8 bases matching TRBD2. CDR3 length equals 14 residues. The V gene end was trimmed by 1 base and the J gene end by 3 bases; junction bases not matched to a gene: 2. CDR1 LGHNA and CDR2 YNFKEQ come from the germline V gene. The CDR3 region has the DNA TGTGCCAGCAGCCAAGTGGGACTAGGCTACGAGCAGTACTTC. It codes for CASSQVGLGYEQYF.

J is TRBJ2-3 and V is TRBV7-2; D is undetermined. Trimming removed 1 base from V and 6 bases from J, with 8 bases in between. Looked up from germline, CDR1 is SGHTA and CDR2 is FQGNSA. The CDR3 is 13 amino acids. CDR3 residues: CASSLGAVDTQYF. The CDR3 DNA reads TGTGCCAGCAGCTTAGGGGCTGTCGATACGCAGTATTTT.

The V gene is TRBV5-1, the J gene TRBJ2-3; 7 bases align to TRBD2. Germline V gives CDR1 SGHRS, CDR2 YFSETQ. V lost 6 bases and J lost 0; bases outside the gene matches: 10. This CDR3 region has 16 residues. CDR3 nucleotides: TGCGCCAGCACTAGCGGAGCGCTTACTAGCACAGATACGCAGTATTTT. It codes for CASTSGALTSTDTQYF.

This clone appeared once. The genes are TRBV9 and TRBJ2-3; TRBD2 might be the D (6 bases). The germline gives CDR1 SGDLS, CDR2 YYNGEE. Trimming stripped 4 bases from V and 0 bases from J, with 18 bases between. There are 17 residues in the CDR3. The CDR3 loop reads CASSPRGRGSSTDTQYF. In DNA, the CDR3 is TGTGCCAGCAGCCCCCGCGGACGGGGGTCAAGCACAGATACGCAGTATTTT. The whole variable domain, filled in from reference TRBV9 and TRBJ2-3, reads DSGVTQTPKHLITATGQRVTLRCSPRSGDLSVYWYQQSLDQGLQFLIQYYNGEERAKGNILERFSAQQFPDLHSELNLSSLELGDSALYFCASSPRGRGSSTDTQYFGPGTRLTVL.

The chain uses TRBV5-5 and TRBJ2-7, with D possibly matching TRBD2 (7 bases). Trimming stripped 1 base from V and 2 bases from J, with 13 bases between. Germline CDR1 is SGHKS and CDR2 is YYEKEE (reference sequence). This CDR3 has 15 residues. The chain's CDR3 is CASSLSGGSTYEQYF. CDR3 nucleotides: TGTGCCAGCAGCTTGTCGGGGGGCTCTACCTACGAGCAGTACTTC.

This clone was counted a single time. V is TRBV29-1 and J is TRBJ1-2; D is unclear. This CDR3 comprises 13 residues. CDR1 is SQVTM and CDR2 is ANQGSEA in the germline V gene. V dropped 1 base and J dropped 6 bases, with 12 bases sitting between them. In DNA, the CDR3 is TGCAGCGTTGAAGGGAGCCCCGTCAATGGCTACACCTTC. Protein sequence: CSVEGSPVNGYTF. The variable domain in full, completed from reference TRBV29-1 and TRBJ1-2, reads SAVISQKPSRDICQRGTSLTIQCQVDSQVTMMFWYRQQPGQSLTLIATANQGSEATYESGFVIDKFPISRPNLTFSTLTVSNMSPEDSSIYLCSVEGSPVNGYTFGSGTRLTVV.

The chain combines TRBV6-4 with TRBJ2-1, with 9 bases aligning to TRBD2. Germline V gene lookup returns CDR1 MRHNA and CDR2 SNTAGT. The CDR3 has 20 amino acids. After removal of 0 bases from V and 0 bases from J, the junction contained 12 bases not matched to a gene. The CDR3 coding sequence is TGTGCCAGCAGTGACTCAGGAGCTGTAGCGGGGGTTCTCTCCTACAATGAGCAGTTCTTC. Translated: CASSDSGAVAGVLSYNEQFF.

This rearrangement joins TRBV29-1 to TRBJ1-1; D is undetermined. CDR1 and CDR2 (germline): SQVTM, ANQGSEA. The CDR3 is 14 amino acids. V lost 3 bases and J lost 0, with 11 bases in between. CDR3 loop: CSVDGPGMNTEAFF. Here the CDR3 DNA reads TGCAGCGTTGATGGCCCGGGTATGAACACTGAAGCTTTCTTT.

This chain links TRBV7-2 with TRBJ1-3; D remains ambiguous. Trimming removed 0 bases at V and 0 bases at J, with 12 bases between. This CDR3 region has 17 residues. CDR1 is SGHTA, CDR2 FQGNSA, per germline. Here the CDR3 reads CASSLAARVGSGNTIYF. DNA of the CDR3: TGTGCCAGCAGCTTAGCGGCGAGGGTGGGCTCTGGAAACACCATATATTTT.

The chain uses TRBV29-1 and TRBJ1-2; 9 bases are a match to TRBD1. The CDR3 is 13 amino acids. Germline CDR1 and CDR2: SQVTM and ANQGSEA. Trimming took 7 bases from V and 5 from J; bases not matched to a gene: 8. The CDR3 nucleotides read TGCAGCGCTGTTGGGACAGGGTTTTATGGCTACACCTTC. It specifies CSAVGTGFYGYTF.

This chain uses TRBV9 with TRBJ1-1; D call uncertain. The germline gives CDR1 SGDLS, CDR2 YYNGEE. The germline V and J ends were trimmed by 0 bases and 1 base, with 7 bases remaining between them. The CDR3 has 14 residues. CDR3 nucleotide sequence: TGTGCCAGCAGCGTAGCTAGCGGGAACACTGAAGCTTTCTTT. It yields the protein CASSVASGNTEAFF.

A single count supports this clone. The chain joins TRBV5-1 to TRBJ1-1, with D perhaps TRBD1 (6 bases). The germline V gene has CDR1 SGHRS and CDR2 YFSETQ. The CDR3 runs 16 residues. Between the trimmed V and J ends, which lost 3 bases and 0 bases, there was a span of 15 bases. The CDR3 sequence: CASSSGRGPMNTEAFF. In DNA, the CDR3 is TGCGCCAGCAGCTCGGGCAGGGGACCTATGAACACTGAAGCTTTCTTT.

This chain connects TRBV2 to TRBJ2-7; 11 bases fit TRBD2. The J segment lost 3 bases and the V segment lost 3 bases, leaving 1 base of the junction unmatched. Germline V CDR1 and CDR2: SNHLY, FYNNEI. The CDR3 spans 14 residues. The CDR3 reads CASSELAGGYEQYF. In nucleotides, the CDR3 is TGTGCCAGCAGTGAGCTAGCGGGGGGCTACGAGCAGTACTTC. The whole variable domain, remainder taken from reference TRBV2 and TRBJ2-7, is EPEVTQTPSHQVTQMGQEVILRCVPISNHLYFYWYRQILGQKVEFLVSFYNNEISEKSEIFDDQFSVERPDGSNFTLKIRSTKLEDSAMYFCASSELAGGYEQYFGPGTRLTVT.

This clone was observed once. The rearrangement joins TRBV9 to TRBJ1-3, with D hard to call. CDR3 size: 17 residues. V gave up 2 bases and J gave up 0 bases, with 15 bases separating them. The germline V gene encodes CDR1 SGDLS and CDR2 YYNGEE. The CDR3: CASSVLDSSSSGNTIYF. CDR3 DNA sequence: TGTGCCAGCAGCGTCCTAGACTCTTCGAGCTCTGGAAACACCATATATTTT.